One sample yielded the 25 T cell receptor beta chains listed below, sequenced in a study of breast tumors, draining lymph nodes, adjacent tissues. Breast cancer patients provided tissue from their axillary draining lymph nodes. TCRdb reprocessed the multiplex PCR reads via MiXCR and lists one record per CDR3 protein. Counted here are around 290,000 distinct CDR3 sequences, under 35% occurring once; the ten biggest clones make up more than 0.95%. What was sequenced was axillary lymph node tissue. The source of these receptors is a female donor with breast cancer. Some clones in this sample may be carry-over from other donors' samples.

This clonotype occurred many times. The chain combines TRBV10-3 with TRBJ2-3; 8 nucleotides line up with TRBD1. Germline-derived CDR1 and CDR2 are ENHRY and SYGVKD. This CDR3 contains 14 residues. With 6 bases clipped from V and 5 bases from J, the junction kept 7 bases outside the gene matches. The CDR3 region has the DNA TGTGCCATCAGGCCGGACAGGGAAGGAGATACGCAGTATTTT. It encodes CAIRPDREGDTQYF.

This clonotype was counted a few times. This may come from a read error, since a much larger clone is one base off. The genes are TRBV20-1 and TRBJ2-3, with TRBD2 identical over 9 bases. The CDR3 runs 14 residues. The germline CDR1 and CDR2 sequences are DFQATT and SNEGSKA (reference sequence). CDR3: CSATGTSSTATQYF. The CDR3 DNA reads TGCAGTGCAACCGGGACTAGCTCCACAGCTACGCAGTATTTT.

This clonotype has a count of ten or more. The rearrangement links TRBV19 to TRBJ2-2; D ambiguous. Germline assignment: CDR1 LNHDA and CDR2 SQIVND (reference sequence). This CDR3 has 12 residues. V was clipped by 8 bases and J by 13 bases, with 17 bases between them. The CDR3 region has the DNA TGTGCCAGTGCAATCATGGGTTCACGGCTGTTTTTT. Translation gives CASAIMGSRLFF.

This clonotype was observed a handful of times. The chain uses TRBV6-1 and TRBJ2-7, with TRBD1 as a possible D gene (6 bases). Germline lookup yields CDR1 MNHNS and CDR2 SASEGT. The length of the CDR3 is 12 residues. Trimming stripped 6 bases from V and 4 bases from J, with 10 bases between. The CDR3: CASRPGDYEQYF. The CDR3, as DNA: TGTGCCAGCAGGCCAGGGGATTACGAGCAGTACTTC.

Notes on this clonotype: The final CDR3 position lacks the conserved phenylalanine or tryptophan, pointing to a likely read error. The CDR3 nucleotides are TGCAGTGCTAGTGTCCCGGGAGAAGCTTGGTCCTACAATGAGCAGTTCTCC. Translated: CSASVPGEAWSYNEQFS. The V call is TRBV20-1, the J call TRBJ2-1; D may be TRBD2 (6 bases). CDR3 size: 17 residues. Germline assignment: CDR1 DFQATT and CDR2 SNEGSKA (reference sequence). Trimming removed 3 bases from V and 1 base from J, with 19 bases in between.

Comment on this clonotype: This may arise from a read error, as a much more abundant clone is one base away. The J gene is TRBJ1-2, the V gene TRBV14; tentatively, D is TRBD1 (5 bases). CDR1 and CDR2 (germline): SGHDN, FVKESK. The CDR3 is 14 residues long. CDR3 protein: CASGQQTAYYGYTF. The DNA of the CDR3 is TGTGCCAGCGGCCAACAGACAGCTTACTATGGCTACACCTTC. The full variable domain, completed using reference TRBV14 and TRBJ1-2, is EAGVTQFPSHSVIEKGQTVTLRCDPISGHDNLYWYRRVMGKEIKFLLHFVKESKQDESGMPNNRFLAERTGGTYSTLKVQPAELEDSGVYFCASGQQTAYYGYTFGSGTRLTVV.

About this clonotype itself: The junction departs from germline at one end; a sequencing error may be responsible. This chain uses TRBV20-1 with TRBJ2-2; possible D gene TRBD1, 6 bases. Per germline, CDR1 DFQATT and CDR2 SNEGSKA (reference sequence). The CDR3 is made up of 16 amino acids. CDR3 sequence: CSAGDPDSATTGELFF. CDR3 sequence (DNA): TGCAGTGCTGGAGACCCGGACAGCGCGACCACCGGGGAGCTGTTTTTT.

V and J are TRBV6-1 and TRBJ2-6; D perhaps matches TRBD2 (7 bases). The CDR3 spans 20 residues. The germline V and J ends were trimmed by 4 bases and 1 base, with 23 bases remaining between them. Germline V gene data show CDR1 as MNHNS and CDR2 as SASEGT. The CDR3 here is CASSVWGEGGLGSGANVLTF. CDR3 sequence (DNA): TGTGCCAGCAGTGTATGGGGCGAGGGGGGGCTTGGGTCTGGGGCCAACGTCCTGACTTTC.

There are many counts of this clonotype. This chain connects TRBV5-1 to TRBJ2-1; a weak D match, TRBD2 (6 bases). Germline loops: CDR1 SGHRS, CDR2 YFSETQ. This CDR3 has 14 residues. Trimming left V 3 bases short and J 6 bases short, with 13 bases between. The chain's CDR3 is CASSSGWTTNEQFF. The CDR3 bases are TGCGCCAGCAGCTCGGGCTGGACTACCAATGAGCAGTTCTTC.

In this sample, this clonotype turned up many times. V usage is TRBV28 and J usage is TRBJ2-5, with D perhaps TRBD2 (5 bases). The CDR3 is 12 residues long. Trimming left V 6 bases short and J 7 bases short, with 12 bases between. In germline, CDR1 is MDHEN, CDR2 SYDVKM. CDR3 sequence: CASSGSRGTQYF. As DNA, the CDR3 is TGTGCCAGCAGCGGCTCCCGGGGGACCCAGTACTTC.

This clonotype was counted ten times or more. This chain uses TRBV24-1 with TRBJ1-2; no clear D. The CDR3 contains 16 residues. The V end lost 4 bases, the J end lost 4 bases, and 18 bases lay between the germline ends. Germline V gene sequence: CDR1 KGHDR, CDR2 SFDVKD. The CDR3 DNA reads TGTGCCACCAGTGACCGGACTGCCCCGAACGGCTATGGCTACACCTTC. This codes for CATSDRTAPNGYGYTF.

This clonotype was counted ten times or more. The chain uses TRBV7-2 and TRBJ2-2; D ambiguous. Between the trimmed V and J ends, which lost 1 base and 7 bases, there was a span of 10 bases. Germline V gene sequence: CDR1 SGHTA, CDR2 FQGNSA. The CDR3 has 14 amino acids. The CDR3 sequence: CASSLETFGGELFF. The CDR3 DNA reads as TGTGCCAGCAGCTTAGAAACGTTCGGCGGGGAGCTGTTTTTT.

The V and J genes are TRBV27 and TRBJ2-1, with TRBD2 matching over 9 bases. Germline loops: CDR1 MNHEY, CDR2 SMNVEV (reference sequence). The junction had 6 bases not matched to a gene; V was cut back by 6 bases and J by 6 bases. The CDR3 sequence is 14 residues long. This chain's CDR3 is CASSPSGILNEQFF. The CDR3 coding sequence is TGTGCCAGCAGCCCTAGCGGGATTCTCAATGAGCAGTTCTTC.

This clonotype was observed at least ten times. This chain connects TRBV20-1 to TRBJ1-4, with D unclear. V lost 1 base, J lost 0 bases, and 9 bases lay in between. The V gene's germline CDR1 is DFQATT and CDR2 SNEGSKA (reference sequence). The CDR3 has 15 residues. The CDR3 DNA reads as TGCAGTGCTAGAGGGGCGCCCGCAACTAATGAAAAACTGTTTTTT. This encodes CSARGAPATNEKLFF.

V usage is TRBV10-3 and J usage is TRBJ2-1, with TRBD2 matching over 12 bases. The CDR3 covers 17 residues. Germline values: CDR1 ENHRY, CDR2 SYGVKD. Trimming cost V 4 bases and J 4 bases; bases outside gene matches: 8. CDR3 DNA: TGTGCCATCAGTGGCCTAGCGGGAGGGCCTCATTACAATGAGCAGTTCTTC. It translates to CAISGLAGGPHYNEQFF.

About this clonotype: This sequence may be a read error, since a much larger clone differs from it by one base. It is likely a read error, because the conserved phenylalanine at the end of the CDR3 is missing. The V gene is TRBV13, the J gene TRBJ2-7, with TRBD2 identical over 7 bases. V trimming: 7 bases; J trimming: 4 bases; junction bases outside the gene matches: 13. Germline V gene lookup returns CDR1 PRHDT and CDR2 FYEKMQ (reference sequence). The CDR3 has 15 amino acids. CDR3 residues: CASTRFGGSVYEQYL. The CDR3 DNA follows: TGTGCCAGCACCAGGTTCGGCGGGAGTGTATACGAGCAGTACCTC.

The chain carries TRBV3-1 and TRBJ2-3; D is unresolved. The CDR3 has 13 residues. Per the germline V gene, CDR1 is LGHDT and CDR2 is YNNKEL (reference sequence). V lost 6 bases to trimming and J lost 0 bases, with 7 bases between them. CDR3 in DNA: TGTGCCAGCAGTTGGGCTAGCACAGATACGCAGTATTTT. Translating gives CASSWASTDTQYF.

This clonotype showed up many times. V and J are TRBV29-1 and TRBJ2-2, with TRBD2 as a possible D gene (7 bases). The V end lost 7 bases, the J end lost 8 bases, and 23 bases lay between the germline ends. Germline V gene lookup returns CDR1 SQVTM and CDR2 ANQGSEA. This CDR3 comprises 15 residues. The CDR3: CSARGGGFLSGELFF. The CDR3 DNA follows: TGCAGCGCCAGGGGAGGGGGTTTTTTAAGTGGGGAGCTGTTTTTT.

This rearrangement joins TRBV6-2 or TRBV6-3 to TRBJ1-3; TRBD1 might be the D (5 bases). Per germline, CDR1 MNHEY and CDR2 SVGEGT. Trimming took off 3 bases at V and 7 bases at J, with 13 bases between the two ends. This CDR3 has 14 residues. DNA for the CDR3: TGTGCCAGCAGTTATCGGAGAGAGGGGAACACCATATATTTT. This translates into CASSYRREGNTIYF.

This clonotype was detected many times. The chain combines TRBV7-2 with TRBJ2-6; D is unresolved. CDR3 size: 14 residues. V was cut by 6 bases and J by 0 bases, with 6 bases left in between. Per the germline V gene, CDR1 is SGHTA and CDR2 is FQGNSA. CDR3 DNA: TGTGCCAGCAGTGAATTCTCTGGGGCCAACGTCCTGACTTTC. It codes for CASSEFSGANVLTF.

The CDR3 coding sequence is TGTGCCAGCAGCTCCTTAGCGGGAGACCAAGAGACCCAGTACTTC. This translates into CASSSLAGDQETQYF. This sequence joins TRBV7-3 and TRBJ2-5; 9 bases are shared with TRBD2. CDR3 length: 15 amino acids. V was clipped by 4 bases and J by 0 bases; unmatched bases: 3. Germline V gives CDR1 SGHTA, CDR2 FQGTGA. The complete variable domain, with remaining parts taken from reference TRBV7-3 and TRBJ2-5, reads GAGVSQTPSNKVTEKGKYVELRCDPISGHTALYWYRQSLGQGPEFLIYFQGTGAADDSGLPNDRFFAVRPEGSVSTLKIQRTERGDSAVYLCASSSLAGDQETQYFGPGTRLLVL.

In its sample, this clonotype was seen many times. The chain couples TRBV7-6 to TRBJ2-3; 14 nucleotides agree with TRBD2. Germline-derived CDR1 and CDR2 are SGHVS and FNYEAQ. This CDR3 contains 14 residues. The CDR3 protein is CATGTSGRGDTQYF. The CDR3 region has the DNA TGTGCTACCGGGACTAGCGGGAGAGGAGATACGCAGTATTTT.

In this sample, this clonotype turned up many times. The V call is TRBV29-1, the J call TRBJ2-7; 8 bases agree with TRBD1. The junction had 12 bases not matched to a gene; V was cut back by 7 bases and J by 7 bases. CDR3 size: 13 residues. The germline gives CDR1 SQVTM, CDR2 ANQGSEA. The CDR3 loop reads CSASQGVVEEQYF. CDR3 DNA: TGCAGCGCTTCACAGGGGGTGGTGGAAGAGCAGTACTTC.

The chain recombines TRBV2 with TRBJ2-5; TRBD2 matches 8 bases. CDR1 is SNHLY and CDR2 is FYNNEI in the germline V gene. The V and J ends lost 3 bases and 9 bases, in that order; junction bases with no gene match: 12. CDR3 length: 15 residues. The CDR3 DNA reads as TGTGCCAGCAGTGAGACTAGCGTTCCCCAGGAGGCCCAGTACTTC. This encodes CASSETSVPQEAQYF.

This clonotype appeared a few times. This may be a read error: a much more frequent sequence differs by one nucleotide. CDR3 DNA: TGCAGTGCTGGCCAACAAGAGACCCAGTCCTTC. Amino acids: CSAGQQETQSF. The chain couples TRBV20-1 to TRBJ2-5, with no clear D. The CDR3 covers 11 residues. Looked up from germline, CDR1 is DFQATT and CDR2 is SNEGSKA (reference sequence).